This entry lists 22 T cell receptor beta chains sequenced from one sample in a study of blood T cell repertoires in COVID-19. Data came from immunoSEQ multiplex PCR; TCRdb stores just in-frame clones and leaves some out. The sample gives about 130,000 clones, around 76% of which show up once; around 5.5% is in the top ten. The sequenced sample was peripheral blood. These TCRs come from a man aged 55-75 years with acute or convalescent COVID-19.

This clone has a handful of counts. The CDR3 nucleotides read TGCGCCAGCAGCCCCCTTACGACAGTTAACTATGGCTACACCTTC. Its translation is CASSPLTTVNYGYTF. The V gene is TRBV5-1, the J gene TRBJ1-2; D possibly corresponds to TRBD1 (5 bases). The germline V gene has CDR1 SGHRS and CDR2 YFSETQ. This CDR3 is 15 amino acids long. V was pared by 4 bases and J by 1 base, with 14 bases between.

The J gene is TRBJ1-5, the V gene TRBV19, with D uncertain. Germline V lookup: CDR1 LNHDA, CDR2 SQIVND (reference sequence). CDR3 length equals 14 residues. Trimming removed 3 bases from V and 4 bases from J, with 10 bases in between. This CDR3 is CASSIEAGNQPQHF. DNA of the CDR3: TGTGCCAGTAGTATCGAGGCGGGGAATCAGCCCCAGCATTTT. The full variable domain, rest sourced from reference TRBV19 and TRBJ1-5, is DGGITQSPKYLFRKEGQNVTLSCEQNLNHDAMYWYRQDPGQGLRLIYYSQIVNDFQKGDIAEGYSVSREKKESFPLTVTSAQKNPTAFYLCASSIEAGNQPQHFGDGTRLSIL.

The V gene is TRBV2, the J gene TRBJ1-2, with D hard to call. The length of the CDR3 is 15 residues. Germline V gene sequence: CDR1 SNHLY, CDR2 FYNNEI. The V gene lost 2 bases and the J gene lost 2 bases, with 12 bases spanning the gap. The DNA for the CDR3 is TGTGCCAGCAGTGAACGTCAGCCAGGAAACTATGGCTACACCTTC. Translated: CASSERQPGNYGYTF.

This chain's CDR3 is CASSPDRSSYEQYF. The CDR3 bases are TGTGCCAGTAGTCCCGACAGGAGCTCCTACGAGCAGTACTTC. The chain recombines TRBV19 with TRBJ2-7; possibly TRBD1 for D (6 bases). Looked up from germline, CDR1 is LNHDA and CDR2 is SQIVND (reference sequence). V lost 5 bases and J 0 bases, leaving 11 bases between the germline ends. This CDR3 has 14 amino acids.

This chain connects TRBV6-5 to TRBJ1-4; 8 nucleotides match TRBD1. The CDR3 has 15 residues. J lost 6 bases, V lost 2 bases, and 5 bases had no gene match. Germline loops: CDR1 MNHEY, CDR2 SVGAGI. CDR3: CASSYAARGHEKLFF. CDR3 bases: TGTGCCAGCAGTTACGCGGCCAGGGGGCATGAAAAACTGTTTTTT.

This rearrangement joins TRBV5-6 to TRBJ2-2; 16 nucleotides match TRBD2. CDR1 is SGHDT, CDR2 YYEEEE, per germline. The length of the CDR3 is 18 residues. V lost 2 bases, J lost 3 bases, and 4 bases stayed unmatched. In DNA form, the CDR3 reads TGTGCCAGCAGCTTACCGGGACTAGCGGGGGGGCACACCGGGGAGCTGTTTTTT. Translated, it gives CASSLPGLAGGHTGELFF.

This chain joins TRBV7-3 and TRBJ1-1, with D tentatively TRBD1 (5 bases). Germline V gene lookup returns CDR1 SGHTA and CDR2 FQGTGA. The CDR3 covers 16 residues. V lost 5 bases to trimming and J lost 1 base, with 17 bases between them. Here the CDR3 reads CASSPVRGGSNTEAFF. The CDR3 DNA is TGTGCCAGCAGCCCGGTCCGGGGGGGTTCGAACACTGAAGCTTTCTTT.

V gene TRBV4-1 combines with J gene TRBJ2-3; 7 nucleotides agree with TRBD2. Per germline, CDR1 MGHRA and CDR2 YSYEKL. The CDR3 has 16 amino acids. Trimming removed 0 bases from V and 0 bases from J; junction bases left unmatched: 3. CDR3 DNA: TGCGCCAGCAGCCAAGAACTAGCGCCAAGCACAGATACGCAGTATTTT. Its translation: CASSQELAPSTDTQYF.

The chain combines TRBV11-3 with TRBJ2-6; 9 bases map to TRBD2. Looked up from germline, CDR1 is SGHNT and CDR2 is YENEEA. The CDR3 is 17 amino acids. V was pared by 5 bases and J by 2 bases, with 7 bases of the junction left unmatched. CDR3 in amino acids: CASSEPSGVAGANVLTF. In nucleotides, the CDR3 is TGTGCCAGCAGCGAGCCTAGCGGGGTTGCTGGGGCCAACGTCCTGACTTTC. Supplemented by reference TRBV11-3 and TRBJ2-6, the full variable domain reads EAGVVQSPRYKIIEKKQPVAFWCNPISGHNTLYWYLQNLGQGPELLIRYENEEAVDDSQLPKDRFSAERLKGVDSTLKIQPAELGDSAVYLCASSEPSGVAGANVLTFGAGSRLTVL.

This sequence joins TRBV18 and TRBJ1-1; 8 bases fit TRBD1. The CDR3 sequence is 13 residues long. With 3 bases clipped from V and 8 bases from J, the junction kept 5 bases outside the gene matches. CDR1 and CDR2 from the germline V gene are KGHSH and LQKENI. CDR3 loop: CASSPFGQGEAFF. The CDR3 DNA is TGTGCCAGCTCACCTTTCGGACAGGGAGAAGCTTTCTTT.

The chain joins TRBV3-1 (or the pseudogene TRBV3-2) to TRBJ1-2, with D possibly matching TRBD1 (6 bases). The length of the CDR3 is 13 residues. V lost 1 base to trimming and J lost 7 bases, with 10 bases between them. Germline CDR1 reads LGHDT; CDR2 reads YNNKEL (reference sequence). CDR3 DNA sequence: TGTGCCAGCAGCCAAGCAGGGGTAGGTGGCTACACCTTC. Translating gives CASSQAGVGGYTF.

This clone was detected only once. V usage is TRBV4-2 and J usage is TRBJ2-3, with 9 bases matching TRBD2. The V segment lost 4 bases and the J segment 2 bases; nucleotides outside the gene matches: 13. The CDR3 spans 18 residues. Per the germline V gene, CDR1 is LGHNA and CDR2 is YNFKEQ. The CDR3 bases are TGTGCCAGCAGCCCGGGGGCCGCTGCGGGGGGGTTCACAGATACGCAGTATTTT. Its translation: CASSPGAAAGGFTDTQYF.

The CDR3 sequence is CASSETTANQPQHF. DNA of the CDR3: TGTGCCAGCAGTGAAACGACAGCGAATCAGCCCCAGCATTTT. V and J are TRBV2 and TRBJ1-5; D perhaps matches TRBD1 (5 bases). Germline V gene sequence: CDR1 SNHLY, CDR2 FYNNEI. Deletions cut 2 bases from V and 4 bases from J, with 9 bases between. This CDR3 has 14 residues.

The V call is TRBV7-9, the J call TRBJ2-2, with TRBD1 matching 8 bases. With V trimmed by 5 bases and J by 3 bases, 11 bases remained unmatched. The germline CDR1 and CDR2 sequences are SEHNR and FQNEAQ (reference sequence). CDR3 size: 17 residues. The chain's CDR3 is CASSAPTGTGYTGELFF. The CDR3 coding sequence is TGTGCCAGCAGCGCTCCGACCGGGACAGGATACACCGGGGAGCTGTTTTTT.

The genes are TRBV9 and TRBJ2-1, with D maybe TRBD2 (5 bases). Trimming shortened V by 0 bases and J by 0 bases, and 10 bases separated the two germline ends. Germline V gives CDR1 SGDLS, CDR2 YYNGEE. This CDR3 is 16 amino acids long. For the CDR3, the DNA is TGTGCCAGCAGCGTAGTAAGTGGGAGCTCCTACAATGAGCAGTTCTTC. It specifies CASSVVSGSSYNEQFF.

The V gene is TRBV7-9, the J gene TRBJ1-1; TRBD1 matches 7 bases. The ends lost 6 bases at V and 5 bases at J; junction bases unmatched: 9. Germline CDR1 reads SEHNR; CDR2 reads FQNEAQ (reference sequence). The CDR3 sequence is 14 residues long. CDR3 bases: TGTGCCAGCAGGCACTACAGGGGCAGAACTGAAGCTTTCTTT. Amino acid sequence: CASRHYRGRTEAFF.

The chain links TRBV7-9 to TRBJ1-1; 8 bases map to TRBD1. This CDR3 contains 15 residues. Unmatched junction bases numbered 5, after V lost 5 bases and J lost 0 bases. CDR1 and CDR2 from the germline V gene are SEHNR and FQNEAQ (reference sequence). The chain's CDR3 is CASSPSDRVNTEAFF. As DNA, the CDR3 is TGTGCCAGCAGCCCGTCGGACAGGGTGAACACTGAAGCTTTCTTT.

The chain uses TRBV24-1 and TRBJ1-5; TRBD1 is a possible D gene (5 bases). V was cut by 3 bases and J by 4 bases, with 18 bases left in between. The germline V gene encodes CDR1 KGHDR and CDR2 SFDVKD. This CDR3 region has 17 residues. The CDR3 protein is CATSDATYVTENQPQHF. CDR3 nucleotides: TGTGCCACCAGTGATGCAACATACGTGACAGAAAATCAGCCCCAGCATTTT.

This clone has more than one count but fewer than ten. J is TRBJ2-7 and V is TRBV27, with 14 bases matching TRBD2. The J segment lost 2 bases and the V segment lost 2 bases, leaving 14 bases of the junction unmatched. This CDR3 has 20 residues. Germline-derived CDR1 and CDR2 are MNHEY and SMNVEV (reference sequence). The DNA for the CDR3 is TGTGCCAGCAGTTTAATCCCTGGGACTAGCGGGAGAGGGAAACCCTACGAGCAGTACTTC. It specifies CASSLIPGTSGRGKPYEQYF.

This rearrangement joins TRBV6-5 to TRBJ2-3; 13 bases align to TRBD2. Trimming took 8 bases from V and 4 from J; bases not matched to a gene: 3. This CDR3 spans 14 amino acids. Germline CDR1 reads MNHEY; CDR2 reads SVGAGI. CDR3 in amino acids: CASGTSGVADTQYF. As DNA, the CDR3 is TGTGCCAGCGGGACTAGCGGGGTGGCAGATACGCAGTATTTT.

The J gene is TRBJ1-1, the V gene TRBV6-5, with TRBD1 matching 9 bases. Germline V gene lookup returns CDR1 MNHEY and CDR2 SVGAGI. Trimming at V came to 6 bases and at J to 10 bases, leaving 6 bases not matched to a gene. CDR3 length equals 12 residues. CDR3 sequence reads: CASRLQGAAAFF. CDR3 in DNA: TGTGCCAGCAGGTTACAGGGGGCGGCAGCTTTCTTT.

This CDR3 is CASSPPSSSYEQYF. CDR3 sequence (DNA): TGTGCCAGCTCACCACCATCCAGCTCCTACGAGCAGTACTTC. This chain links TRBV18 with TRBJ2-7; no clear D. Germline V gene sequence: CDR1 KGHSH, CDR2 LQKENI. Trimming removed 0 bases from V and 0 bases from J, with 6 bases in between. The CDR3 sequence is 14 residues long.